The 8 T cell receptor beta chains below come from one sample, sequenced in a study of blood T cell repertoires in COVID-19. Clones were sequenced by immunoSEQ multiplex PCR, and TCRdb holds only the in-frame ones, with some missing. The sample comprises hundreds of thousands of clones, approximately 90% of which are singletons, and 1% to 1.3% rests with the top ten. The sample taken for sequencing was PBMCs or T cells enriched from blood (not recorded which). These receptors were taken from a man between 25 and 39 years old who had recovered from COVID-19.

The rearrangement joins TRBV5-6 to TRBJ2-7; TRBD2 matches 13 bases. This CDR3 comprises 16 residues. Germline loops: CDR1 SGHDT, CDR2 YYEEEE. V lost 4 bases and J lost 0; bases outside the gene matches: 4. This CDR3 reads CASSLGLAGASYEQYF. The CDR3 DNA follows: TGTGCCAGCAGCCTCGGACTAGCGGGAGCCTCCTACGAGCAGTACTTC.

The rearrangement links TRBV30 to TRBJ2-3; 9 bases line up with TRBD2. V shed 2 bases and J 4 bases; nucleotides not matched to a gene: 7. Looked up from germline, CDR1 is GTSNPN and CDR2 is SVGIG (reference sequence). CDR3 length: 15 residues. The CDR3 spells CAWSFLAGTPDTQYF. CDR3 DNA: TGTGCCTGGAGTTTCCTAGCGGGAACTCCAGATACGCAGTATTTT.

Here the CDR3 reads CASSLVSGKGIQYF. The CDR3 nucleotides are TGTGCCAGCAGTTTGGTGTCAGGGAAAGGCATTCAGTACTTC. The rearrangement uses TRBV27 and TRBJ2-4; a weak D match, TRBD1 (5 bases). This CDR3 has 14 residues. V was cut by 3 bases and J by 9 bases, with 15 bases left in between. Germline assignment: CDR1 MNHEY and CDR2 SMNVEV (reference sequence).

This chain links TRBV5-1 with TRBJ1-3; 7 nucleotides agree with TRBD1. CDR1 SGHRS and CDR2 YFSETQ come from the germline V gene. The CDR3 loop spans 15 amino acids. The junction had 7 bases not matched to a gene; V was cut back by 3 bases and J by 4 bases. The CDR3 coding sequence is TGCGCCAGCAGCTCCTCCGGGACAGTCGGAAACACCATATATTTT. It yields the protein CASSSSGTVGNTIYF.

The chain links TRBV12-3 or TRBV12-4 to TRBJ2-7; D gene ambiguous. Trimming pared 4 bases from V and 6 bases from J, leaving 7 bases between. The CDR3 sequence is 11 residues long. DNA of the CDR3: TGTGCCAGCAGTTCAGTTGGCGAGCAGTACTTC. Translated: CASSSVGEQYF.

V gene TRBV28 combines with J gene TRBJ1-1; D possibly corresponds to TRBD1 (6 bases). Germline CDR1 and CDR2: MDHEN and SYDVKM. Trimming removed 6 bases from V and 0 bases from J, with 14 bases in between. There are 15 residues in the CDR3. CDR3 sequence reads: CASRSPGAVNTEAFF. In DNA form, the CDR3 reads TGTGCCAGCAGATCCCCAGGGGCCGTGAACACTGAAGCTTTCTTT.

The chain carries TRBV24-1 and TRBJ1-3; 9 bases map to TRBD1. Germline CDR1 KGHDR, CDR2 SFDVKD. J gave up 5 bases and V 9 bases, and 13 bases lay outside the gene matches. CDR3 length equals 16 residues. In DNA form, the CDR3 reads TGTGCCACCTCTGCCGCGGGACAGGGAAACAGAAACACCATATATTTT. Translated: CATSAAGQGNRNTIYF.

V gene TRBV3-1 (or the pseudogene TRBV3-2) combines with J gene TRBJ1-3; 7 bases are a match to TRBD1. The CDR3 totals 17 residues. The V gene end was trimmed by 1 base and the J gene end by 3 bases; junction bases not matched to a gene: 9. The germline gives CDR1 LGHDT, CDR2 YNNKEL (reference sequence). The CDR3 DNA follows: TGTGCCAGCAGCCAAGGAGCGACAGGGTTAGTTGGAAACACCATATATTTT. Translation gives CASSQGATGLVGNTIYF.